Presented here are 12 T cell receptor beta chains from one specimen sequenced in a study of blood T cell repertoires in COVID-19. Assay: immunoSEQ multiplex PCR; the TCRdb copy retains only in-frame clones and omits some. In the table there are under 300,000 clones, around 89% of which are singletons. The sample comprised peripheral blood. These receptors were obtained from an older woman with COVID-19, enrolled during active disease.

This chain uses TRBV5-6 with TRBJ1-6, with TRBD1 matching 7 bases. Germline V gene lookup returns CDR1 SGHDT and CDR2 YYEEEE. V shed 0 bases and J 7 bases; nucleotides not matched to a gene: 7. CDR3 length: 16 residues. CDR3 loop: CASSLAGGTRNSPLHF. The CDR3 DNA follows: TGTGCCAGCAGCTTGGCAGGGGGGACGCGGAATTCACCCCTCCACTTT.

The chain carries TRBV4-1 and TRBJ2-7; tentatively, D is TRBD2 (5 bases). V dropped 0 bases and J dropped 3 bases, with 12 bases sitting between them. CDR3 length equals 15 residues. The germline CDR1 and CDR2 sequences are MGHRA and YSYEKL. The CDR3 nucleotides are TGCGCCAGCAGCCAAGAGGACTCGCGTCTCTACGAGCAGTACTTC. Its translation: CASSQEDSRLYEQYF.

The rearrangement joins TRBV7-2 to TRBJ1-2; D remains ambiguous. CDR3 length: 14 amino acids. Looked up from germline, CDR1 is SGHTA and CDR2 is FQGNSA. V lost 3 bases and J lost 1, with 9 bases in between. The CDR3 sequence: CASSFVYSNYGYTF. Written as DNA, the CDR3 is TGTGCCAGCAGCTTTGTATACAGTAACTATGGCTACACCTTC.

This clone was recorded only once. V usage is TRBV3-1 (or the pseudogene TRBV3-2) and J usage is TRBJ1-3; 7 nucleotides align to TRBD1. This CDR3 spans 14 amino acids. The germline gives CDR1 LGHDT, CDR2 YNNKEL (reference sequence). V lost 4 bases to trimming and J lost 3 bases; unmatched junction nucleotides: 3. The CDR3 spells CASSPTGIGNTIYF. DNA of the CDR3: TGTGCCAGCAGCCCGACAGGGATTGGAAACACCATATATTTT.

Here the CDR3 reads CASLGQGTNYGYTF. The CDR3 DNA reads TGTGCCAGCCTGGGACAGGGGACTAACTATGGCTACACCTTC. V and J are TRBV6-5 and TRBJ1-2; TRBD1 matches at 10 bases. The CDR3 contains 14 residues. J gave up 0 bases and V 8 bases, and 3 bases lay outside the gene matches. CDR1 and CDR2 from the germline V gene are MNHEY and SVGAGI.

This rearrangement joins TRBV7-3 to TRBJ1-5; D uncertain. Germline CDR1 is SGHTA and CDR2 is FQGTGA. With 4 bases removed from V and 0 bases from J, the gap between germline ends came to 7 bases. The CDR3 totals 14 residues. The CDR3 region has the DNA TGTGCCAGCAGCTCTTTAGATAGCAATCAGCCCCAGCATTTT. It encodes CASSSLDSNQPQHF.

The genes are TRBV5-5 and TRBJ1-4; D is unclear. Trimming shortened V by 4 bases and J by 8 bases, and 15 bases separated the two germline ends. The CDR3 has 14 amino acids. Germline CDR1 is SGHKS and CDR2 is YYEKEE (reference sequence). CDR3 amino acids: CASSLGYHIEKLFF. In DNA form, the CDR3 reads TGTGCCAGCAGCCTGGGATACCACATCGAAAAACTGTTTTTT.

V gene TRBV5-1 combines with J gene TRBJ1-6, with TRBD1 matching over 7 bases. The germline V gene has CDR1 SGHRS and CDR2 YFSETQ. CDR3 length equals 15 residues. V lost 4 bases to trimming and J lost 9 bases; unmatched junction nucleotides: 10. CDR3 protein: CASSTLTGKGSPLHF. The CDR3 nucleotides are TGCGCCAGCAGCACTCTGACAGGGAAAGGTTCACCCCTCCACTTT.

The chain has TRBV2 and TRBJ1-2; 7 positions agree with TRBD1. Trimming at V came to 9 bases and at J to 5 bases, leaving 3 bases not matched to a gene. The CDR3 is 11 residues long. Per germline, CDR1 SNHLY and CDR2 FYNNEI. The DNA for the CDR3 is TGTGCCAGTGGGACAGCGTATGGCTACACCTTC. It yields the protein CASGTAYGYTF.

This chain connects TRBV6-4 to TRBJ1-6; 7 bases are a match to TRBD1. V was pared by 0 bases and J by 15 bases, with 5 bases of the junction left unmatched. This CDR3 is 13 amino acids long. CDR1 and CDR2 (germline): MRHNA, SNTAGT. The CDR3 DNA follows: TGTGCCAGCAGTGACTCGTTAGGGGGCCTCCTCCACTTT. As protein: CASSDSLGGLLHF.

This CDR3 reads CASSLFGGDNQPQHF. CDR3 in DNA: TGTGCCAGCAGCTTATTTGGAGGGGACAATCAGCCCCAGCATTTT. This sequence joins TRBV7-9 and TRBJ1-5, with D possibly TRBD1 on 5 matching bases. Germline V gene data show CDR1 as SEHNR and CDR2 as FQNEAQ (reference sequence). The length of the CDR3 is 15 residues. V was cut by 2 bases and J by 3 bases, with 11 bases left in between.

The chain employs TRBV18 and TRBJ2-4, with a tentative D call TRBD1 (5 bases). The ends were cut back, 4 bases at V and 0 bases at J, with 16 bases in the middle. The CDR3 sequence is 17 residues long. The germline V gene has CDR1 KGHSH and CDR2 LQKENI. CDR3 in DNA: TGTGCCAGCTCACAGGACACCATCCCCCTAGCCAAAAACATTCAGTACTTC. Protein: CASSQDTIPLAKNIQYF.